The source of this T cell receptor (beta chain) is a study of T cell responses to AZD1222 COVID-19 vaccine. Concerning this clone: The antigen remains undetermined.

The analysis combined second doses at about 4 or about 12 weeks. TCRdb's copy holds only in-frame clones and misses some; the assay was immunoSEQ multiplex PCR. The table includes about 160,000 clones, 85% to 95% detected once. Germline lookup yields CDR1 SNHLY and CDR2 FYNNEI. V dropped 4 bases and J dropped 7 bases, with 11 bases sitting between them. This CDR3 is 13 amino acids long. Study-level findings and limits: Repertoires in all cases were sampled only once the peak T cell response had passed. Vaccine-associated CD4 TCRs ranged over spike, dominating at 160-218 and 743-854.

The TCR sequence derives from an adult who received the AZD1222 COVID-19 vaccine. The sample consisted of peripheral blood, taken 28 days after the second AZD1222 dose. The chain recombines TRBV2 with TRBJ1-5; no definite D call. The CDR3 DNA reads TGTGCCAGCAGTGTGACTAAGTACCAGCCCCAGCATTTT. It yields the protein CASSVTKYQPQHF.